This is a list of T cell receptor beta chains from one sample in a study of radiation and T cells in renal cell carcinoma. Measured with immunoSEQ multiplex PCR; TCRdb has only the in-frame clones, and not every one. The data contain 100,000 to 150,000 clones, 82% of them singletons. Sequences were derived from blood, sampled from a patient whose treatment included radiotherapy and nephrectomy. The receptors stem from a woman aged 60-70 years with renal cell carcinoma. The CDR3 runs from the conserved cysteine through the conserved F or W. The D gene is left open where the match is weak. For some rows the clone size is stated as once, few or many, or as a class when expanded; others skip it.

CDR3 length	clone size	V gene	J gene	D gene	CDR3 protein	CDR3 DNA
15	.	TRBV5-4	TRBJ1-3	.	CASSLVGVSGNTIYF	TGTGCCAGCAGCTTGGTGGGCGTCTCTGGAAACACCATATATTTT
15	.	TRBV19	TRBJ2-1	TRBD1	CASSTRPGQGNEQFF	TGTGCCAGTAGTACACGGCCGGGACAGGGAAATGAGCAGTTCTTC
14	.	TRBV5-1	TRBJ1-1	.	CASSLAGQGTEAFF	TGCGCCAGCAGCTTGGCCGGGCAGGGCACTGAAGCTTTCTTT
14	.	TRBV25-1	TRBJ1-4	.	CASSFATDNEKLFF	TGTGCCAGCAGTTTTGCGACAGATAATGAAAAACTGTTTTTT
11	.	TRBV6-1	TRBJ2-7	.	CASDVSYEQYF	TGTGCCAGCGACGTATCCTACGAGCAGTACTTC
13	.	TRBV6-5	TRBJ2-2	.	CASSYSWRDWLFF	TGTGCCAGCAGTTACTCCTGGAGGGACTGGCTGTTTTTT
14	.	TRBV6-1	TRBJ2-7	TRBD2	CASRETSGASREYF	TGTGCCAGCAGGGAGACTAGCGGGGCCTCGAGGGAGTACTTC
14	.	TRBV9	TRBJ2-7	TRBD2	CASSPEGLVYEQYF	TGTGCCAGCAGCCCCGAGGGACTAGTCTACGAGCAGTACTTC
15	.	TRBV7-9	TRBJ1-6	.	CASSPRRAVNSPLHF	TGTGCCAGCAGCCCGCGGAGGGCCGTAAATTCACCCCTCCACTTT
13	.	TRBV9	TRBJ2-1	.	CASSVGGGAEQFF	TGTGCCAGCAGCGTAGGAGGAGGGGCTGAGCAGTTCTTC
16	.	TRBV15	TRBJ2-2	.	CATSPELLANTGELFF	TGTGCCACCAGCCCAGAACTACTCGCGAACACCGGGGAGCTGTTTTTT
13	.	TRBV7-9	TRBJ2-4	.	CASSLEGGNIQYF	TGTGCCAGCAGCTTAGAGGGGGGAAACATTCAGTACTTC
15	.	TRBV6-1	TRBJ2-1	TRBD1	CASTQGQGPYNEQFF	TGTGCCAGCACCCAGGGACAGGGGCCCTACAATGAGCAGTTCTTC
19	.	TRBV11-3	TRBJ2-2	.	CASSAGTGRLAGNTGELFF	TGTGCCAGCAGCGCCGGGACAGGGCGACTAGCGGGCAACACCGGGGAGCTGTTTTTT
16	.	TRBV4-1	TRBJ2-3	TRBD2	CASSPRLAGITDTQYF	TGCGCCAGCAGTCCTCGACTAGCGGGGATCACAGATACGCAGTATTTT
13	once	TRBV27	TRBJ2-1	.	CASTWSGGNEQFF	TGTGCCAGCACCTGGAGTGGGGGAAATGAGCAGTTCTTC
15	few	TRBV6-5	TRBJ2-5	TRBD2	CASSYEAGGRETQYF	TGTGCCAGCAGTTACGAGGCGGGGGGGCGAGAGACCCAGTACTTC
14	.	TRBV6-6	TRBJ1-1	.	CASSFGGLGTEAFF	TGTGCCAGCAGCTTCGGGGGTTTGGGCACTGAAGCTTTCTTT
13	.	TRBV7-9	TRBJ2-5	.	CASSVPRQETQYF	TGTGCCAGCAGCGTTCCTAGACAGGAGACCCAGTACTTC
15	once	TRBV18	TRBJ1-4	TRBD1	CASSPQGASNEKLFF	TGTGCCAGCTCACCACAGGGGGCTTCTAATGAAAAACTGTTTTTT
15	.	TRBV10-3	TRBJ1-5	.	CALGGKEISNQPQHF	TGTGCCCTCGGGGGCAAGGAGATAAGCAATCAGCCCCAGCATTTT
14	.	TRBV28	TRBJ2-3	TRBD2	CASSLGGGTDTQYF	TGTGCCAGCAGCCTCGGGGGGGGGACAGATACGCAGTATTTT
14	.	TRBV2	TRBJ1-5	.	CASSPQYSNQPQHF	TGTGCCAGCAGTCCACAGTATAGCAATCAGCCCCAGCATTTT
15	.	TRBV29-1	TRBJ2-3	.	CSVEDPGPSTDTQYF	TGCAGCGTTGAAGATCCAGGGCCTAGCACAGATACGCAGTATTTT
16	.	TRBV30	TRBJ2-2	.	CAWSVHSGLATGELFF	TGTGCCTGGAGTGTACACTCGGGACTGGCAACCGGGGAGCTGTTTTTT
14	.	TRBV7-9	TRBJ2-7	.	CASSLAGGGYEQYF	TGTGCCAGCAGCTTAGCGGGCGGAGGCTACGAGCAGTACTTC
15	.	TRBV19	TRBJ2-3	TRBD1	CASSRRTGATDTQYF	TGTGCCAGTAGTAGACGGACAGGAGCCACAGATACGCAGTATTTT
11	.	TRBV20-1	TRBJ2-3	TRBD2	CRGGVGDTQYF	TGCAGGGGGGGGGTCGGAGATACGCAGTATTTT
17	.	TRBV5-1	TRBJ2-3	TRBD2	CASSSGLAGVGTDTQYF	TGCGCCAGCAGCTCCGGACTAGCGGGAGTAGGGACAGATACGCAGTATTTT
13	once	TRBV5-1	TRBJ2-3	.	CASSWATDDTQYF	TGCGCCAGCAGCTGGGCCACCGACGATACGCAGTATTTT
15	few	TRBV19	TRBJ1-6	TRBD1	CASSTGTAWVTALHF	TGTGCCAGTAGTACCGGGACAGCCTGGGTGACGGCCCTCCACTTT
14	once	TRBV28	TRBJ1-4	.	CATHVRGGEEKLFF	TGTGCCACACACGTACGGGGAGGGGAAGAAAAACTGTTTTTT
14	.	TRBV7-8	TRBJ2-5	TRBD1	CASSLATGEETQYF	TGTGCCAGCAGCTTAGCCACAGGGGAGGAGACCCAGTACTTC
13	.	TRBV7-9	TRBJ1-2	TRBD1	CASSPTGEGGYTF	TGTGCCAGCAGCCCTACAGGGGAAGGAGGCTACACCTTC
17	few	TRBV19	TRBJ1-6	.	CASLGWTSWSYNSPLHF	TGTGCCAGCCTGGGATGGACGAGCTGGTCCTATAATTCACCCCTCCACTTT
14	.	TRBV30	TRBJ2-7	TRBD1	CAWSEETGGYEQYF	TGTGCCTGGAGTGAGGAGACAGGGGGCTACGAGCAGTACTTC
13	.	TRBV30	TRBJ2-2	.	CAWSVGAPGELFF	TGTGCCTGGAGTGTAGGCGCACCCGGGGAGCTGTTTTTT
15	.	TRBV19	TRBJ1-1	.	CASKTGWRGNTEAFF	TGTGCCAGTAAGACAGGTTGGAGGGGAAACACTGAAGCTTTCTTT
14	.	TRBV7-9	TRBJ1-4	.	CASSLQGWGEKLFF	TGTGCCAGCAGCTTACAGGGTTGGGGTGAAAAACTGTTTTTT
15	.	TRBV28	TRBJ2-1	.	CASSLKAGGYNEQFF	TGTGCCAGCAGTTTAAAAGCGGGCGGCTACAATGAGCAGTTCTTC
14	.	TRBV7-9	TRBJ2-3	.	CASSDRTALNTQYF	TGTGCCAGCAGCGACCGGACCGCCCTTAATACGCAGTATTTT
15	.	TRBV6-6	TRBJ2-3	TRBD2	CASSYPAGDTDTQYF	TGTGCCAGCAGTTACCCCGCGGGGGACACAGATACGCAGTATTTT
14	.	TRBV4-1	TRBJ1-2	.	CASSQGLLGYGYTF	TGCGCCAGCAGCCAAGGGCTCTTGGGCTATGGCTACACCTTC
13	few	TRBV7-3	TRBJ1-5	TRBD1	CASSQDRGQPQHF	TGTGCCAGCAGTCAAGACAGGGGACAGCCCCAGCATTTT
14	.	TRBV19	TRBJ1-5	TRBD1	CASGDRGTNQPQHF	TGTGCCAGTGGGGACAGGGGGACAAATCAGCCCCAGCATTTT
11	.	TRBV20-1	TRBJ2-7	.	CSALSGVEQYF	TGCAGTGCCCTTTCTGGGGTCGAGCAGTACTTC
13	once	TRBV18	TRBJ1-5	TRBD1	CASSETGGLPQHF	TGTGCCAGCTCAGAGACAGGGGGTCTTCCCCAGCATTTT
17	.	TRBV23-1	TRBJ1-5	.	CASSQSQPGFGNQPQHF	TGCGCCAGCAGTCAATCCCAGCCGGGGTTTGGCAATCAGCCCCAGCATTTT
16	.	TRBV5-1	TRBJ2-3	TRBD2	CASSPQTSGVTDTQYF	TGCGCCAGCAGCCCACAAACTAGCGGGGTCACAGATACGCAGTATTTT
13	.	TRBV7-2	TRBJ1-1	.	CASSFGANTEAFF	TGTGCCAGCAGCTTCGGGGCCAACACTGAAGCTTTCTTT
14	.	TRBV28	TRBJ2-2	.	CASSFTGNTGELFF	TGTGCCAGCAGTTTCACGGGGAACACCGGGGAGCTGTTTTTT
15	few	TRBV16	TRBJ2-1	.	CASSPLDSRYNEQFF	TGTGCCAGCAGCCCGCTCGACTCTCGATACAATGAGCAGTTCTTC
16	.	TRBV9	TRBJ2-2	.	CASSVGGPRDTGELFF	TGTGCCAGCAGCGTAGGGGGGCCTCGGGACACCGGGGAGCTGTTTTTT
14	.	TRBV11-3	TRBJ2-1	.	CASSSDIVYNEQFF	TGTGCCAGCAGCTCCGATATTGTTTACAATGAGCAGTTCTTC
16	.	TRBV19	TRBJ1-5	TRBD1	CASTEPRGRSNQPQHF	TGTGCCAGTACTGAACCCAGGGGGCGAAGCAATCAGCCCCAGCATTTT
16	.	TRBV2	TRBJ2-4	TRBD2	CASSEVGPAGSNIQYF	TGTGCCAGCAGTGAAGTTGGCCCAGCGGGATCCAACATTCAGTACTTC
14	.	TRBV4-2	TRBJ1-2	.	CASSRYDTDYGYTF	TGTGCCAGCAGCCGATACGACACAGACTATGGCTACACCTTC
14	.	TRBV27	TRBJ2-7	TRBD2	CASRRAGGPNEQYF	TGTGCCAGCAGGCGAGCGGGAGGGCCTAACGAGCAGTACTTC
15	.	TRBV28	TRBJ1-2	.	CASSQSGQPSRLYTF	TGTGCCAGCAGTCAATCGGGACAACCCTCCCGACTCTACACCTTC
16	.	TRBV11-3	TRBJ2-3	TRBD2	CASSPGLAGAGGTQYF	TGTGCCAGCAGCCCCGGACTAGCGGGGGCCGGGGGTACGCAGTATTTT